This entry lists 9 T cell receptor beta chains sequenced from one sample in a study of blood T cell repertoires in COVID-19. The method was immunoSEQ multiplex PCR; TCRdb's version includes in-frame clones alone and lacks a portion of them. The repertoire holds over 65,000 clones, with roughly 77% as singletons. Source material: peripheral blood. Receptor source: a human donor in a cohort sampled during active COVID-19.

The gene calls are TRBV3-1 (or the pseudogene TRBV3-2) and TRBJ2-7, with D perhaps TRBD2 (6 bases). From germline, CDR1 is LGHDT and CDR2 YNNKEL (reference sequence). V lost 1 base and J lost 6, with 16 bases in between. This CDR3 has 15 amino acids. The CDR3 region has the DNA TGTGCCAGCAGCCAAGGGGCGGGAATCCCATCCGAGCAGTACTTC. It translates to CASSQGAGIPSEQYF.

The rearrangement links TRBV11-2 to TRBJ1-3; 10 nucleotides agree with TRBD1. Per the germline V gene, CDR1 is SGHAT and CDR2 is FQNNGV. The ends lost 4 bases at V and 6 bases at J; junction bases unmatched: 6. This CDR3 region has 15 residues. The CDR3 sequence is CASSSDGTGENTIYF. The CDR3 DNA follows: TGTGCCAGCAGCTCCGATGGGACAGGGGAAAACACCATATATTTT.

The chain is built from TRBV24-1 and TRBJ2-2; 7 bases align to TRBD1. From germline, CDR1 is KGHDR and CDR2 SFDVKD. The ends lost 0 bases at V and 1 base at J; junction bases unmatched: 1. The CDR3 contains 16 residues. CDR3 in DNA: TGTGCCACCAGTGATTTGGGGACAGAGAACACCGGGGAGCTGTTTTTT. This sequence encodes CATSDLGTENTGELFF.

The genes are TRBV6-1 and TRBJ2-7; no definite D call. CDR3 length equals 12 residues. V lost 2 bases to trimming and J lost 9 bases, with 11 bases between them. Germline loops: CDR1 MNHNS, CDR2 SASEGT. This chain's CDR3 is CASSERPRGQYF. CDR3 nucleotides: TGTGCCAGCAGTGAACGACCCCGCGGGCAGTACTTC.

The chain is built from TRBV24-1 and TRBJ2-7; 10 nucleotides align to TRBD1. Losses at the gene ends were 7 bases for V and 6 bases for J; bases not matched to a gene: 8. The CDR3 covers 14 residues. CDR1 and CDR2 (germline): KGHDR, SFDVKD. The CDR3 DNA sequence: TGTGCCACCAGCCCCGGGACAGGGGATCTCGAGCAGTACTTC. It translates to CATSPGTGDLEQYF.

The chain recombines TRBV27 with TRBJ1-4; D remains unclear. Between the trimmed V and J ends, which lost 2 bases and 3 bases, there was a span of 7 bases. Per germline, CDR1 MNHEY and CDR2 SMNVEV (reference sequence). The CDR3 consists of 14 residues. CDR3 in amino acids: CASSLGGSNEKLFF. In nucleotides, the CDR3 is TGTGCCAGCAGTTTAGGAGGGTCTAATGAAAAACTGTTTTTT.

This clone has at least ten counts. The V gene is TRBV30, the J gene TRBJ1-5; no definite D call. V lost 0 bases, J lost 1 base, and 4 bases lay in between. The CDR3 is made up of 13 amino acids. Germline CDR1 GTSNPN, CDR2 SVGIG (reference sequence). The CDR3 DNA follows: TGTGCCTGGAGTGTCGGGAGCAATCAGCCCCAGCATTTT. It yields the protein CAWSVGSNQPQHF.

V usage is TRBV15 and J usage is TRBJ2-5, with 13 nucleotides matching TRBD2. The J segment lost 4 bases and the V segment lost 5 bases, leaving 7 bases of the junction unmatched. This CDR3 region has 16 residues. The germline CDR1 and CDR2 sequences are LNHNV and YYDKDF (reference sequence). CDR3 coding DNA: TGTGCCACCAGCGGGGGGACTAGCGGGACTGGAGAGACCCAGTACTTC. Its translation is CATSGGTSGTGETQYF.

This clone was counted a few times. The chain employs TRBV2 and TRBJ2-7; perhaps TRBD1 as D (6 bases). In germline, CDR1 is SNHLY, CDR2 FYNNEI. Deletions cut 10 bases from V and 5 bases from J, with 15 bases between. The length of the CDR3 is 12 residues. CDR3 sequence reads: CATLTQGNEQYF. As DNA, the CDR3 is TGTGCCACCTTAACCCAGGGGAACGAGCAGTACTTC.